This T cell receptor (beta chain) derives from a study of T cell repertoires in cytomegalovirus infection. Overall study findings and caveats: The study identified carriers of CMV plus the relevant HLA from cumulative public TCR beta family frequency. Across the ex vivo response, the dominant clonotypes were HLA-C-restricted CMV-specific TCR beta clonotypes.

TCRdb independently ran MiXCR on the reads; one entry per CDR3 protein. The table has around 300,000 distinct CDR3 sequences, around 25% seen once. CDR3 size: 14 residues. Trimming stripped 5 bases from V and 5 bases from J, with 13 bases between. This clonotype was seen a few times. Its antigen is unknown. The sequence derives from a human donor in good health (CMV status not recorded). Some clones in this sample may be carry-over from other donors' samples. This chain links TRBV12-3 or TRBV12-4 with TRBJ2-1; D is uncertain. Sequenced: PBMCs. The CDR3 spells CASSLFRIDNEQFF. The CDR3 nucleotides are TGTGCCAGCAGTCTGTTCCGGATTGACAATGAGCAGTTCTTC.